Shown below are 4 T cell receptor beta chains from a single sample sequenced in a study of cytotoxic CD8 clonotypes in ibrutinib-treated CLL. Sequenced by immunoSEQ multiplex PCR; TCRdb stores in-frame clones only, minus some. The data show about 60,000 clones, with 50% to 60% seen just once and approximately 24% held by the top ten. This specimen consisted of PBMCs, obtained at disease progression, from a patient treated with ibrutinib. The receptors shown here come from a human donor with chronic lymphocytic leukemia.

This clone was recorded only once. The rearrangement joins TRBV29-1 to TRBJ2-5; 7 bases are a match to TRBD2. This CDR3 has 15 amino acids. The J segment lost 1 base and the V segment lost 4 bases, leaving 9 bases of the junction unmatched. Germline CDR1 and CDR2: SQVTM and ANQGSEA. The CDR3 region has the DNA TGCAGCGTTGGGCCTAGGTGGGGGGGCCAAGAGACCCAGTACTTC. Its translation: CSVGPRWGGQETQYF.

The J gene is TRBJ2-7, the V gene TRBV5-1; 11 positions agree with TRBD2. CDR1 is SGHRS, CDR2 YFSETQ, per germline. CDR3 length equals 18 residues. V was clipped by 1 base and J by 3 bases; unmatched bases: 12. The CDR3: CASSLSPLAGGDDYEQYF. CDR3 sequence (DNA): TGCGCCAGCAGCTTGTCCCCTCTAGCGGGGGGCGATGACTACGAGCAGTACTTC.

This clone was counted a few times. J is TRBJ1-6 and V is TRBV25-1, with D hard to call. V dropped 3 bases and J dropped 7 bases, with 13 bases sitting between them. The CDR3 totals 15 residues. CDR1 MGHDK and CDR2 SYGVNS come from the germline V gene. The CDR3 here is CASSDNGVINSPLHF. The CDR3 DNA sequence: TGTGCCAGCAGTGATAACGGGGTAATCAATTCACCCCTCCACTTT.

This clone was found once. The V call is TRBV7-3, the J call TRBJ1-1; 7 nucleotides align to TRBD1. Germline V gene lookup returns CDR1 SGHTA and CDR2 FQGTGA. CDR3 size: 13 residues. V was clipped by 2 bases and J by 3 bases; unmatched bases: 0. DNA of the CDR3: TGTGCCAGCAGCTTACAGGGGGACACTGAAGCTTTCTTT. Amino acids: CASSLQGDTEAFF.